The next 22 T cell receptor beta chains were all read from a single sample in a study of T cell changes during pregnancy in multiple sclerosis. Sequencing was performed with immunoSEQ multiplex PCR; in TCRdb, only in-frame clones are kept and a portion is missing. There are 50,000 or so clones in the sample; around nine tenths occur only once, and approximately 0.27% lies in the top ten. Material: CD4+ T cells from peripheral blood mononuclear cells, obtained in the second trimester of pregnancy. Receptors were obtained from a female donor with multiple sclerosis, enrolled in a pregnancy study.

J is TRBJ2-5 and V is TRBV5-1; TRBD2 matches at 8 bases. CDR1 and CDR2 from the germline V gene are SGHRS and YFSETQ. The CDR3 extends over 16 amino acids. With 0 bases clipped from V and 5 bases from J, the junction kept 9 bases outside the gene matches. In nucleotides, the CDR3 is TGCGCCAGCAGCTTGGCTGGCGGGGGGAGCAGGGAGACCCAGTACTTC. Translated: CASSLAGGGSRETQYF.

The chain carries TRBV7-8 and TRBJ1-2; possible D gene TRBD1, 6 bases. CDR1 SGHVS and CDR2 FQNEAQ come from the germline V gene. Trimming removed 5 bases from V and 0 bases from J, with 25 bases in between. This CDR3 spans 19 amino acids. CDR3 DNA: TGTGCCAGCAGCGCCCGTCGGACAGTGAAGGACTTAGCTAACTATGGCTACACCTTC. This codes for CASSARRTVKDLANYGYTF.

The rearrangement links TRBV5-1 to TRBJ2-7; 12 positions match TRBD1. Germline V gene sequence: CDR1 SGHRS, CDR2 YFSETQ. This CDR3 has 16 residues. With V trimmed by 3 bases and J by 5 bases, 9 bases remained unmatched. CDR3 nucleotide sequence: TGCGCCAGCAGCTATGAACCGGGACAGGGGGCGAACGAGCAGTACTTC. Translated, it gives CASSYEPGQGANEQYF.

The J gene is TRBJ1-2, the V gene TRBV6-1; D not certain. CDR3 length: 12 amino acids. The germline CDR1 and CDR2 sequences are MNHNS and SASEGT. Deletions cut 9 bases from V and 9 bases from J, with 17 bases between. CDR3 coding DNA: TGTGCCAGGCGGGATGAAAGGATGAGCTACACCTTC. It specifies CARRDERMSYTF.

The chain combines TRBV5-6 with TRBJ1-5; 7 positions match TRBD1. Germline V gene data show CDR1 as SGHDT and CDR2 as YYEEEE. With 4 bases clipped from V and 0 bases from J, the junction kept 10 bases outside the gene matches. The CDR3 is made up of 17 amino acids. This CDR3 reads CASSTRGDSYSNQPQHF. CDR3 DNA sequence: TGTGCCAGCAGCACCCGCGGGGACAGCTATAGCAATCAGCCCCAGCATTTT.

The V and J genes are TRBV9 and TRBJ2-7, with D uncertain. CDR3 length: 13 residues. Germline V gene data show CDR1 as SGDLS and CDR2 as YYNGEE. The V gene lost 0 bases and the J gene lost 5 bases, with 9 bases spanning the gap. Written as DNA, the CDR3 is TGTGCCAGCAGCGTAGTGGCAGGCGACGAGCAGTACTTC. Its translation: CASSVVAGDEQYF.

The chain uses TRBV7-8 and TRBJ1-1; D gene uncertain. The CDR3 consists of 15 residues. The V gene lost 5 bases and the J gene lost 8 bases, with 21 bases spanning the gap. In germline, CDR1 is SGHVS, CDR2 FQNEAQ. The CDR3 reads CASSVASGVAGEAFF. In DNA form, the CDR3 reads TGTGCCAGCAGCGTCGCGTCCGGGGTGGCTGGAGAAGCTTTCTTT.

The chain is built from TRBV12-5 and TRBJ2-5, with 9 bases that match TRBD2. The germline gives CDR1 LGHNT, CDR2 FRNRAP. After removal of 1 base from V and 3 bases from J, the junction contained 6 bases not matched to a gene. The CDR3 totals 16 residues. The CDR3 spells CASGLGRRGGEETQYF. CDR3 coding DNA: TGTGCTAGTGGTTTGGGCCGGCGGGGGGGGGAAGAGACCCAGTACTTC.

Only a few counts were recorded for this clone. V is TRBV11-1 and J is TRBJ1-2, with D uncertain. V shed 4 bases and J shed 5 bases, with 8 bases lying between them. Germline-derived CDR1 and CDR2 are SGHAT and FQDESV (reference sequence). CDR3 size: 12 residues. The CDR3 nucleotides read TGTGCCAGCAGCTCAACAGCTTATGGCTACACCTTC. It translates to CASSSTAYGYTF.

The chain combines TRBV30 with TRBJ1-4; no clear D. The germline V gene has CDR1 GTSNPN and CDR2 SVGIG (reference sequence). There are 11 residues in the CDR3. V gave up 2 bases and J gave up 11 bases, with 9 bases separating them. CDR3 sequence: CAWSNPEKLFF. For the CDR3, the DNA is TGTGCCTGGAGTAACCCCGAGAAACTGTTTTTT.

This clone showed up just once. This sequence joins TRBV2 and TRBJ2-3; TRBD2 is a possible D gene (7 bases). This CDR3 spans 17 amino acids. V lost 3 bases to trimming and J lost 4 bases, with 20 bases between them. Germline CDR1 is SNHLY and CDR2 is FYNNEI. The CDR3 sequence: CASSDGGWGGVADTQYF. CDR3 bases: TGTGCCAGCAGTGATGGTGGTTGGGGGGGCGTAGCAGATACGCAGTATTTT.

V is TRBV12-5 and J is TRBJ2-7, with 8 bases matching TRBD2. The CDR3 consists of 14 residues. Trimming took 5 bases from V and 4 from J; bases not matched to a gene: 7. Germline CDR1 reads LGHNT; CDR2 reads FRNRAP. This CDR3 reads CASGHGLAVYEQYF. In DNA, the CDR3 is TGTGCTAGTGGTCACGGACTAGCTGTATACGAGCAGTACTTC.

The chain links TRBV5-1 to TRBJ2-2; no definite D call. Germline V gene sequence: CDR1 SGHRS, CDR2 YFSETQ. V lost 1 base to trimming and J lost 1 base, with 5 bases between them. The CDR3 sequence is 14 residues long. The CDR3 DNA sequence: TGCGCCAGCAGCTTGAATCAGAACACCGGGGAGCTGTTTTTT. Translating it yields CASSLNQNTGELFF. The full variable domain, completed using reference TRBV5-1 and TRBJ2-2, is KAGVTQTPRYLIKTRGQQVTLSCSPISGHRSVSWYQQTPGQGLQFLFEYFSETQRNKGNFPGRFSGRQFSNSRSEMNVSTLELGDSALYLCASSLNQNTGELFFGEGSRLTVL.

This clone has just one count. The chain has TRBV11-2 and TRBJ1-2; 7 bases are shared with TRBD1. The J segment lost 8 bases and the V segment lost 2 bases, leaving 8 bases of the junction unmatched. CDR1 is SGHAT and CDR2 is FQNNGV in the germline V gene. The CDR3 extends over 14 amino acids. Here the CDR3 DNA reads TGTGCCAGCAGCTTAAGTTTCCGCAGGGGGGGCTACACCTTC. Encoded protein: CASSLSFRRGGYTF.

This CDR3 is CASSHAGTGNTEAFF. DNA for the CDR3: TGTGCCAGCAGCCATGCCGGGACAGGGAACACTGAAGCTTTCTTT. The chain has TRBV4-2 and TRBJ1-1; 8 bases match TRBD1. Germline V CDR1 and CDR2: LGHNA, YNFKEQ. Unmatched junction bases numbered 4, after V lost 3 bases and J lost 1 base. The CDR3 has 15 residues.

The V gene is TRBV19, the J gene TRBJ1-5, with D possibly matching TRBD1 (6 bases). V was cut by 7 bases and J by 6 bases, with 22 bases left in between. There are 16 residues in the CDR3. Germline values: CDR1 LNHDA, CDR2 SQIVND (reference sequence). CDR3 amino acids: CASNPTGTTLGQPQHF. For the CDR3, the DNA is TGTGCCAGTAACCCGACTGGGACAACTCTGGGTCAGCCCCAGCATTTT.

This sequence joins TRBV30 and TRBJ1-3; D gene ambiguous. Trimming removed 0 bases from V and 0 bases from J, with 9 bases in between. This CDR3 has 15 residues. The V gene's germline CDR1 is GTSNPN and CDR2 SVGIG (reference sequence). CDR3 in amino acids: CAWSVSTNSGNTIYF. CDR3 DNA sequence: TGTGCCTGGAGTGTATCCACAAACTCTGGAAACACCATATATTTT. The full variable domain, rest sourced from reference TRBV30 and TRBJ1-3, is SQTIHQWPATLVQPVGSPLSLECTVEGTSNPNLYWYRQAAGRGLQLLFYSVGIGQISSEVPQNLSASRPQDRQFILSSKKLLLSDSGFYLCAWSVSTNSGNTIYFGEGSWLTVV.

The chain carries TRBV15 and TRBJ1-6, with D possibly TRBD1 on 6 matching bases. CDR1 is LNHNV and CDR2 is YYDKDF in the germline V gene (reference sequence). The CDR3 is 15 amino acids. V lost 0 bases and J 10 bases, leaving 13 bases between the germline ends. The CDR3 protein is CATSREGAGNSPLHF. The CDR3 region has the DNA TGTGCCACCAGCAGAGAGGGGGCAGGGAACTCACCCCTCCACTTT.

The CDR3 DNA sequence: TGTGCCAGCTCACCAGGCAGCGCTCCGCCAGGAAACACCATATATTTT. This gives the protein CASSPGSAPPGNTIYF. The chain joins TRBV18 to TRBJ1-3; D gene uncertain. The germline CDR1 and CDR2 sequences are KGHSH and LQKENI. V was cut by 2 bases and J by 4 bases, with 15 bases left in between. The CDR3 consists of 16 residues.

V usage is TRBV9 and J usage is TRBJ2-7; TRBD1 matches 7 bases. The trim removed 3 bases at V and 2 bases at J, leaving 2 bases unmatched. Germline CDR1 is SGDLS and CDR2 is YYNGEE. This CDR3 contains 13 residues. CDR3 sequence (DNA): TGTGCCAGCAGCGAAACAGGGGCCTACGAGCAGTACTTC. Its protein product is CASSETGAYEQYF. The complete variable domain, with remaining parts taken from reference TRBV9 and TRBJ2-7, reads DSGVTQTPKHLITATGQRVTLRCSPRSGDLSVYWYQQSLDQGLQFLIQYYNGEERAKGNILERFSAQQFPDLHSELNLSSLELGDSALYFCASSETGAYEQYFGPGTRLTVT.

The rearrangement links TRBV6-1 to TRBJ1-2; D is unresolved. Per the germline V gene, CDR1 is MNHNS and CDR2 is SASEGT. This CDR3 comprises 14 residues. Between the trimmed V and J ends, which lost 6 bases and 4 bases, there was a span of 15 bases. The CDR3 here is CASSPTPTAYGYTF. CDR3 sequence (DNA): TGTGCCAGCAGCCCGACCCCAACAGCCTATGGCTACACCTTC.

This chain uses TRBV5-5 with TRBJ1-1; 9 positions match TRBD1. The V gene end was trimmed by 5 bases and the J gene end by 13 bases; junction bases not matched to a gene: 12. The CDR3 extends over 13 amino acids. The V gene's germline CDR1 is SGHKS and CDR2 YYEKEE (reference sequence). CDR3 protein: CASRKAGTGRDFF. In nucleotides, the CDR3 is TGTGCCAGCAGAAAAGCCGGGACAGGGAGGGATTTCTTT.